The 27 T cell receptor beta chains reported below all come from one sample, sequenced in a study of early T cells in non-severe SARS-CoV-2 infection. TCRdb fed the 5' RACE reads into MiXCR, producing one record per CDR3 protein. The sample carries fewer than 30,000 distinct CDR3 sequences, about 4.6% recorded once. Sequenced sample: whole blood. The receptors stem from an adult who was a healthcare worker with PCR-confirmed SARS-CoV-2 infection or an uninfected control (not recorded which).

In this sample, this clonotype turned up many times. This sequence joins TRBV7-2 and TRBJ2-5, with TRBD2 as a possible D gene (6 bases). The ends were cut back, 1 base at V and 2 bases at J, with 11 bases in the middle. Germline CDR1 SGHTA, CDR2 FQGNSA. The CDR3 contains 15 residues. The CDR3 loop is CASSLDPGVQETQYF. DNA for the CDR3: TGTGCCAGCAGCTTAGATCCGGGAGTGCAAGAGACCCAGTACTTC.

This clonotype was observed at least ten times. The rearrangement joins TRBV30 to TRBJ2-1; D is tentatively TRBD1 or TRBD2 (5 bases each). This CDR3 spans 16 amino acids. Per the germline V gene, CDR1 is GTSNPN and CDR2 is SVGIG (reference sequence). Trimming removed 2 bases from V and 0 bases from J, with 14 bases in between. CDR3 loop: CAWSRLWGSSYNEQFF. For the CDR3, the DNA is TGTGCCTGGAGTCGCCTATGGGGGAGCTCCTACAATGAGCAGTTCTTC.

This clonotype is a singleton in its sample. The rearrangement joins TRBV4-3 to TRBJ2-7; D is possibly TRBD2 (5 bases). The germline V and J ends were trimmed by 1 base and 6 bases, with 13 bases remaining between them. The CDR3 totals 14 residues. Germline lookup yields CDR1 LGHNA and CDR2 YSLEER. CDR3 DNA: TGCGCCAGCAGCCAAGTCGAGGGTTCCGGCGAGCAGTACTTC. This gives the protein CASSQVEGSGEQYF.

This clonotype has at least ten counts. V and J are TRBV28 and TRBJ2-5; TRBD2 aligns across 9 bases. CDR3 length: 18 residues. V gave up 2 bases and J gave up 5 bases; unmatched junction bases: 15. CDR1 is MDHEN and CDR2 is SYDVKM in the germline V gene. CDR3 sequence: CASSLTLAGNPLGETQYF. CDR3 DNA: TGTGCCAGCAGTTTAACCCTAGCGGGAAACCCTTTGGGGGAGACCCAGTACTTC.

This clonotype was found many times. The rearrangement joins TRBV11-2 to TRBJ2-7, with a tentative D call TRBD2 (6 bases). Germline values: CDR1 SGHAT, CDR2 FQNNGV. Trimming stripped 4 bases from V and 3 bases from J, with 16 bases between. The CDR3 runs to 15 residues. CDR3 region: CASSSMGGDLYEQYF. CDR3 sequence (DNA): TGTGCCAGCAGCTCTATGGGGGGAGATCTCTACGAGCAGTACTTC. The full variable domain, rest sourced from reference TRBV11-2 and TRBJ2-7, is EAGVAQSPRYKIIEKRQSVAFWCNPISGHATLYWYQQILGQGPKLLIQFQNNGVVDDSQLPKDRFSAERLKGVDSTLKIQPAKLEDSAVYLCASSSMGGDLYEQYFGPGTRLTVT.

This clonotype was seen at least ten times. The chain joins TRBV7-6 to TRBJ1-5, with unresolved D. The CDR3 is 12 amino acids. The germline gives CDR1 SGHVS, CDR2 FNYEAQ. V dropped 5 bases and J dropped 5 bases, with 7 bases sitting between them. CDR3 coding DNA: TGTGCCAGCAGCGACGGGCATCAGCCCCAGCATTTT. Residues: CASSDGHQPQHF.

This clonotype was detected ten times or more. This rearrangement joins TRBV7-2 to TRBJ2-7, with D maybe TRBD2 (7 bases). V was pared by 5 bases and J by 6 bases, with 14 bases between. The CDR3 totals 13 residues. CDR1 is SGHTA and CDR2 is FQGNSA in the germline V gene. This chain's CDR3 is CASSGGAQGEQYF. Written as DNA, the CDR3 is TGTGCCAGCAGCGGGGGGGCTCAGGGCGAGCAGTACTTC.

This clonotype was found many times. The CDR3 DNA is TGTGCCAGCAGCTTAGACGGGGGATCAAACACTGAAGCTTTCTTT. This encodes CASSLDGGSNTEAFF. The chain combines TRBV7-2 with TRBJ1-1; possibly TRBD1 for D (5 bases). The CDR3 is 15 residues long. V shed 1 base and J shed 2 bases, with 11 bases lying between them. Germline V gives CDR1 SGHTA, CDR2 FQGNSA.

There are many counts of this clonotype. The chain uses TRBV2 and TRBJ2-7; D uncertain. The CDR3 length is 13 residues. V dropped 1 base and J dropped 3 bases, with 7 bases sitting between them. CDR1 is SNHLY, CDR2 FYNNEI, per germline. The DNA for the CDR3 is TGTGCCAGCAGTGAAGATTGGGGCTACGAGCAGTACTTC. Translating gives CASSEDWGYEQYF. Full variable domain (outside the CDR3, taken from reference TRBV2 and TRBJ2-7): EPEVTQTPSHQVTQMGQEVILRCVPISNHLYFYWYRQILGQKVEFLVSFYNNEISEKSEIFDDQFSVERPDGSNFTLKIRSTKLEDSAMYFCASSEDWGYEQYFGPGTRLTVT.

This clonotype was picked up a small number of times. The chain links TRBV30 to TRBJ1-2; TRBD1 aligns across 8 bases. With 5 bases clipped from V and 7 bases from J, the junction kept 9 bases outside the gene matches. CDR3 length: 13 residues. Germline CDR1 is GTSNPN and CDR2 is SVGIG (reference sequence). CDR3 sequence reads: CAWQGQGAGGYTF. DNA of the CDR3: TGTGCCTGGCAAGGGCAGGGGGCGGGTGGCTACACCTTC.

The sample holds many counts of this clonotype. The CDR3 nucleotides read TGTGCCACCAGCAAAAGCGGGGGGTTGTACGAGCAGTACTTC. Amino acid sequence: CATSKSGGLYEQYF. The chain employs TRBV15 and TRBJ2-7, with 9 bases identical to TRBD2. The V and J ends lost 4 bases and 4 bases, in that order; junction bases with no gene match: 5. The CDR3 totals 14 residues. The V gene's germline CDR1 is LNHNV and CDR2 YYDKDF (reference sequence).

This clonotype was counted between two and nine times. This chain uses TRBV3-1 with TRBJ1-1; possibly TRBD1 for D (5 bases). Germline V CDR1 and CDR2: LGHDT, YNNKEL (reference sequence). The CDR3 covers 17 residues. V was shortened by 4 bases and J by 4 bases, with 22 bases between the two germline ends. Here the CDR3 DNA reads TGTGCCAGCAGCCCCAGACGGGGGATGCCTCTAGGCACTGAAGCTTTCTTT. This gives the protein CASSPRRGMPLGTEAFF.

This clonotype was seen ten or more times. V usage is TRBV2 and J usage is TRBJ2-2; D is unresolved. Germline values: CDR1 SNHLY, CDR2 FYNNEI. Trimming cost V 2 bases and J 6 bases, with 10 bases left between them. CDR3 size: 14 residues. For the CDR3, the DNA is TGTGCCAGCAGTGAAACCAGAAAGTCCGGGGAGCTGTTTTTT. It yields the protein CASSETRKSGELFF.

This clonotype occurred many times. This chain uses TRBV7-2 with TRBJ2-3; D is unresolved. Germline V CDR1 and CDR2: SGHTA, FQGNSA. The CDR3 is made up of 13 amino acids. Trimming took off 1 base at V and 5 bases at J, with 7 bases between the two ends. DNA of the CDR3: TGTGCCAGCAGCTTAGACCAACAAGATACGCAGTATTTT. It translates to CASSLDQQDTQYF.

This clonotype was recorded many times. This CDR3 is CASRPLSGEGTYEQYF. The CDR3 nucleotides read TGTGCCAGCAGGCCTTTATCGGGAGAGGGAACTTACGAGCAGTACTTC. This chain links TRBV6-5 with TRBJ2-7; the D gene is possibly TRBD2 (6 bases). Trimming left V 6 bases short and J 4 bases short, with 22 bases between. CDR1 is MNHEY and CDR2 is SVGAGI in the germline V gene. The CDR3 sequence is 16 residues long.

This clonotype has a count of ten or more. CDR3 sequence: CASSPRPTRGNEQFF. The DNA of the CDR3 is TGTGCCAGCTCACCCCGACCGACTCGCGGCAATGAGCAGTTCTTC. The chain employs TRBV18 and TRBJ2-1; no clear D gene. The germline gives CDR1 KGHSH, CDR2 LQKENI. This CDR3 has 15 residues. V was shortened by 3 bases and J by 6 bases, with 15 bases between the two germline ends. The variable domain in full, completed from reference TRBV18 and TRBJ2-1, reads NAGVMQNPRHLVRRRGQEARLRCSPMKGHSHVYWYRQLPEEGLKFMVYLQKENIIDESGMPKERFSAEFPKEGPSILRIQQVVRGDSAAYFCASSPRPTRGNEQFFGPGTRLTVL.

This clonotype occurred many times. The chain employs TRBV11-2 and TRBJ2-2; TRBD1 matches at 7 bases. Trimming took 5 bases from V and 1 from J; bases not matched to a gene: 4. This CDR3 is 15 amino acids long. Germline loops: CDR1 SGHAT, CDR2 FQNNGV. In DNA, the CDR3 is TGTGCCAGCAGCACGAGGGGGCAGAACACCGGGGAGCTGTTTTTT. This encodes CASSTRGQNTGELFF.

At least ten counts were recorded for this clonotype. The chain employs TRBV13 and TRBJ2-2, with D possibly matching TRBD1 (6 bases). The CDR3 loop spans 16 amino acids. In germline, CDR1 is PRHDT, CDR2 FYEKMQ (reference sequence). Trimming shortened V by 0 bases and J by 0 bases, and 8 bases separated the two germline ends. The CDR3 region has the DNA TGTGCCAGCAGCTTAGGGGGGGCGACGAACACCGGGGAGCTGTTTTTT. Translation gives CASSLGGATNTGELFF.

This clonotype appeared many times. The chain combines TRBV18 with TRBJ1-6; TRBD1 is a possible D gene (5 bases). The germline V gene has CDR1 KGHSH and CDR2 LQKENI. The CDR3 loop spans 14 amino acids. V shed 5 bases and J shed 7 bases, with 12 bases lying between them. CDR3 sequence: CASSSRQSNSPLHF. Written as DNA, the CDR3 is TGTGCCAGCTCATCTCGACAGTCCAATTCACCCCTCCACTTT.

This clonotype showed up just a few times. V is TRBV5-4 and J is TRBJ2-5, with unresolved D. This CDR3 has 13 amino acids. Germline CDR1 reads SGHNT; CDR2 reads YYREEE (reference sequence). V was clipped by 5 bases and J by 0 bases, with 8 bases between them. CDR3 region: CASSPPNQETQYF. In DNA, the CDR3 is TGTGCCAGCAGTCCCCCCAACCAAGAGACCCAGTACTTC.

This clonotype showed up many times. The gene calls are TRBV29-1 and TRBJ2-1, with D possibly being TRBD1 (6 bases). Germline values: CDR1 SQVTM, CDR2 ANQGSEA. Trimming took 7 bases from V and 15 from J, leaving 16 bases between them. This CDR3 has 10 amino acids. The CDR3 DNA reads TGCAGCGGGAAGGGTGGACAGACGTTCTTC. Encoded protein: CSGKGGQTFF.

There are a few counts of this clonotype. The CDR3 nucleotides read TGTGCCAGTAGTATTTACACCGGGGAGCTGTTTTTT. Translated, it gives CASSIYTGELFF. J is TRBJ2-2 and V is TRBV19, with D unclear. Trimming took off 3 bases at V and 3 bases at J, with 2 bases between the two ends. CDR1 and CDR2 (germline): LNHDA, SQIVND (reference sequence). The CDR3 is made up of 12 amino acids.

This clonotype was seen repeatedly, ten times or more. One junction end disagrees with the germline gene, perhaps due to a read error. The chain links TRBV27 to TRBJ1-2, with TRBD1 matching over 8 bases. CDR1 is MNHEY and CDR2 is SMNVEV in the germline V gene (reference sequence). This CDR3 spans 14 amino acids. This CDR3 is CASSLRGTGSWDYF. For the CDR3, the DNA is TGTGCCAGCAGTTTACGGGGGACAGGATCTTGGGATTACTTC.

This clonotype was counted ten times or more. The chain links TRBV11-2 to TRBJ2-5, with D perhaps TRBD1 or TRBD2 (5 bases each). Trimming removed 2 bases at V and 5 bases at J, with 9 bases between. In germline, CDR1 is SGHAT, CDR2 FQNNGV. This CDR3 spans 13 amino acids. In DNA, the CDR3 is TGTGCCAGCAGCTTATCCAGGGAGGAGACCCAGTACTTC. It is translated as CASSLSREETQYF.

This clonotype showed up many times. V gene TRBV7-6 combines with J gene TRBJ2-1, with D perhaps matching TRBD1 or TRBD2 (8 bases each). The length of the CDR3 is 17 residues. V gave up 1 base and J gave up 4 bases, with 17 bases separating them. Germline V gene sequence: CDR1 SGHVS, CDR2 FNYEAQ. The CDR3 region is CASSLVGSGTGYNEQFF. As DNA, the CDR3 is TGTGCCAGCAGCTTAGTGGGTAGCGGGACAGGATACAATGAGCAGTTCTTC.

There are many counts of this clonotype. The chain employs TRBV19 and TRBJ2-3; D gene ambiguous. Germline V CDR1 and CDR2: LNHDA, SQIVND (reference sequence). Between the trimmed V and J ends, which lost 6 bases and 0 bases, there was a span of 13 bases. The CDR3 totals 15 residues. Here the CDR3 DNA reads TGTGCCAGTAGCCCTATTGACCGGAGCACAGATACGCAGTATTTT. Translating gives CASSPIDRSTDTQYF.

Ten or more counts support this clonotype. J is TRBJ1-4 and V is TRBV6-1, with 8 bases lining up with TRBD1. J gave up 3 bases and V 5 bases, and 5 bases lay outside the gene matches. The V gene's germline CDR1 is MNHNS and CDR2 SASEGT. The CDR3 contains 15 residues. DNA for the CDR3: TGTGCCAGCAGTTTCCGGACAGGGTCTAATGAAAAACTGTTTTTT. Protein product: CASSFRTGSNEKLFF.